The clone carrying this T cell receptor beta chain was counted a single time. PCR employed 60 Vbeta and 13 Jbeta primers. Here immunoSEQ multiplex PCR was the method, and the copy in TCRdb shows in-frame clones only, minus some. The sample includes approximately 160,000 clones, about four fifths of them seen just once. This entry belongs to a study of cytomegalovirus exposure and HLA in healthy donors. Germline CDR1 MNHNY, CDR2 SVGAGI (reference sequence). This CDR3 spans 15 amino acids. Trimming stripped 3 bases from V and 4 bases from J, with 15 bases between. Sequencing was done on a sample of PBMCs. The TCR sequence derives from a male donor in good health and CMV-seronegative. The genes are TRBV6-6 and TRBJ1-1, with a tentative D call TRBD1 (6 bases). CDR3 coding DNA: TGTGCCAGCAGTTATGAGCAGGGGAAGGGCACTGAAGCTTTCTTT. This gives the protein CASSYEQGKGTEAFF.